The rows below give T cell receptor beta chains drawn from one sample of a study of blood T cell repertoires in COVID-19. Measured with immunoSEQ multiplex PCR; TCRdb has only the in-frame clones, and not every one. The sample has around 150,000 clones; about 85% are singletons. Sequencing used PBMCs or T cells enriched from blood (not recorded which). The origin of the receptors is a middle-aged woman who had recovered from COVID-19. Both conserved end residues are trimmed from each CDR3. A D gene is named only where the DNA matches it firmly. For some rows the clone size is stated as once, few or many, or as a class when expanded; others skip it.

j_call	v_call	clone_size	d_call	cdr3_aa
TRBJ2-7	TRBV9	NA	NA	ASSVGAGWTYEQY
TRBJ1-2	TRBV12-3/TRBV12-4	NA	TRBD1	ASSSGGDGYT
TRBJ1-1	TRBV5-1	NA	NA	ASSLDLANTEAF
TRBJ2-1	TRBV6-5	NA	NA	ASRLAYEQF
TRBJ1-1	TRBV6-5	NA	NA	ASSSARKSAAEAF
TRBJ1-2	TRBV5-4	NA	TRBD1	ASSLEGAQGYT
TRBJ2-1	TRBV2	once	NA	ASSSQGLEYNEQF
TRBJ2-2	TRBV7-7	few	TRBD1	ASSLAQGADGELF
TRBJ2-7	TRBV10-1	NA	NA	ASSDREAAMIYEQY
TRBJ1-2	TRBV6-5	NA	TRBD1	ASSSPTGEWYGYT
TRBJ1-1	TRBV5-4	few	NA	ASSRSHRDAEAF
TRBJ2-3	TRBV5-4	NA	TRBD2	ASRVAGARDTQY
TRBJ2-2	TRBV7-8	NA	NA	ASSLGLSGELF
TRBJ2-7	TRBV4-1	few	NA	ASSQPGVTYEQY
TRBJ2-2	TRBV28	few	TRBD2	ASSFSGGSSGELF
TRBJ2-7	TRBV4-1	few	TRBD1	ASSTRQGHEQY
TRBJ2-1	TRBV29-1	NA	TRBD2	SVEPGLAGEQF
TRBJ2-1	TRBV15	NA	TRBD2	ATSGGLAGLTYNEQF
TRBJ1-1	TRBV7-3	NA	NA	ASSSWGPGTEAF
TRBJ2-7	TRBV19	NA	TRBD1	ASRGTGIYEQY
TRBJ1-1	TRBV6-5	NA	TRBD1	ASGRQGMNTEAF
TRBJ1-5	TRBV30	NA	NA	AWSGGGGPYSNQPQH
TRBJ2-1	TRBV19	NA	NA	ASSIQGPSYNEQF
TRBJ1-3	TRBV13	NA	NA	ASSSLSTGGSGNTIY
TRBJ1-1	TRBV3-1/TRBV3-2	few	NA	ASSHTGTSNTEAF
TRBJ1-1	TRBV30	NA	TRBD1	AWSARTGFGF
TRBJ2-7	TRBV27	NA	NA	ASRIGQGSYEQY
TRBJ2-1	TRBV4-2	NA	TRBD1	ASSPVFQGDGSYNEQF
TRBJ2-3	TRBV7-2	NA	TRBD2	ASSLDLAGVTDTQY
TRBJ2-7	TRBV9	NA	TRBD2	ASSVGEREGAYEQY
TRBJ2-1	TRBV4-2	NA	NA	ASSQVPRDTWDNEQF